The present T cell receptor beta chain was sequenced within a study of blood T cell repertoires in COVID-19. Original analysis: By means of reference gene primer amplification, nucleated cell counts were estimated. Profiled with immunoSEQ multiplex PCR; TCRdb holds only in-frame clones, not every one. V and J calls plus clone size are reproduced from that table; the DNA served to infer D and trimming. The table shows fewer than 300,000 clones, with 90% to 95% occurring only once. Germline V gives CDR1 WNHNN, CDR2 SYGVQD (reference sequence). The CDR3 is made up of 14 amino acids. With 0 bases removed from V and 1 base from J, the gap between germline ends came to 6 bases.

Sequenced material: peripheral blood. This sequence was found in a woman younger than 45 with COVID-19, enrolled during active disease. The chain recombines TRBV10-1 with TRBJ1-1; tentative D call: TRBD1 (5 bases). CDR3 sequence reads: CASSESRANTEAFF. The CDR3 coding sequence is TGCGCCAGCAGTGAGTCCAGGGCGAACACTGAAGCTTTCTTT.